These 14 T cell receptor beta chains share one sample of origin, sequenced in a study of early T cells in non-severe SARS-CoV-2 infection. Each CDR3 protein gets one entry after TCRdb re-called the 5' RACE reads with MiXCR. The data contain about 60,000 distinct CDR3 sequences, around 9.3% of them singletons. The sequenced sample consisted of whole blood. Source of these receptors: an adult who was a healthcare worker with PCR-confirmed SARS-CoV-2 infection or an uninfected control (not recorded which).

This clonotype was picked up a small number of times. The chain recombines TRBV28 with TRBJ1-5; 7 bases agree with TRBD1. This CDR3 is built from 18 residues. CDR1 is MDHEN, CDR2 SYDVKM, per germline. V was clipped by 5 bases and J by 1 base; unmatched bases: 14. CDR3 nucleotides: TGTGCCAGCAGTAGTGGACAGGCCCGAGGTTTGAGCAATCAGCCCCAGCATTTT. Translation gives CASSSGQARGLSNQPQHF.

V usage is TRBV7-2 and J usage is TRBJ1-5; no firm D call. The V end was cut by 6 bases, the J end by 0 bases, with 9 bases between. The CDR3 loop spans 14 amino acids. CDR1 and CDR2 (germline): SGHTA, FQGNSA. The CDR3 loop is CASSPDYSNQPQHF. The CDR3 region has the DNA TGTGCCAGCAGTCCCGATTATAGCAATCAGCCCCAGCATTTT. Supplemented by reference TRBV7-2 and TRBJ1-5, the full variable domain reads GAGVSQSPSNKVTEKGKDVELRCDPISGHTALYWYRQSLGQGLEFLIYFQGNSAPDKSGLPSDRFSAERTGGSVSTLTIQRTQQEDSAVYLCASSPDYSNQPQHFGDGTRLSIL.

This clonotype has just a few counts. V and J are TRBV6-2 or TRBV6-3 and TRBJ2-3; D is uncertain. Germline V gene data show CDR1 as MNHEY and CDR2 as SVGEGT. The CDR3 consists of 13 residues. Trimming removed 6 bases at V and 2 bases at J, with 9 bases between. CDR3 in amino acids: CASRLGATDTQYF. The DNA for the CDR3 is TGTGCCAGCAGACTCGGTGCCACAGATACGCAGTATTTT.

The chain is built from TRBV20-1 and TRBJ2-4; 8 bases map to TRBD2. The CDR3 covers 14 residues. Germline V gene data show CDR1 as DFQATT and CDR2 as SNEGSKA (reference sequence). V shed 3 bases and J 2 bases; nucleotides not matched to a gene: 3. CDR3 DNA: TGCAGTGCTAGCGGGAGGGAGACCAAAAACATTCAGTACTTC. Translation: CSASGRETKNIQYF.

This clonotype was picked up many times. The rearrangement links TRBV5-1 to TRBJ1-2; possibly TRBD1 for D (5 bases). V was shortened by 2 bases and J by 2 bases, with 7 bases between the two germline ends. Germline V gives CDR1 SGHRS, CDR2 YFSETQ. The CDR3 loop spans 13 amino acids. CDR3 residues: CASSFRDNYGYTF. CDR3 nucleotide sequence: TGCGCCAGCAGCTTCCGGGACAACTATGGCTACACCTTC.

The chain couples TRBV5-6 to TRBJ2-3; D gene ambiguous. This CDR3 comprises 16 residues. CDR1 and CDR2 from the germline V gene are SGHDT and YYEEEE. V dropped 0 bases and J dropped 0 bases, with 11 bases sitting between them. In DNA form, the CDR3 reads TGTGCCAGCAGCTTGGTTGGGCAGACTAGCACAGATACGCAGTATTTT. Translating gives CASSLVGQTSTDTQYF.

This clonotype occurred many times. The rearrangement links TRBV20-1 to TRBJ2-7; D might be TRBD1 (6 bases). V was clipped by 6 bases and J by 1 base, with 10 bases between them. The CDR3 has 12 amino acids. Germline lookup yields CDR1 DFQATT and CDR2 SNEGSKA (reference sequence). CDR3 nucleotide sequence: TGCAGTGCACGGGACATTTCCTACGAGCAGTACTTC. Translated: CSARDISYEQYF.

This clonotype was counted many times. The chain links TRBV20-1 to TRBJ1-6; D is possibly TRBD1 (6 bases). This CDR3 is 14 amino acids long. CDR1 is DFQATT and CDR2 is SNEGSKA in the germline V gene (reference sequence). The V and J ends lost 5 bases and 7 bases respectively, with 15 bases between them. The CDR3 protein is CSALKGGINSPLHF. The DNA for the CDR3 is TGCAGTGCTCTAAAGGGGGGTATAAATTCACCCCTCCACTTT.

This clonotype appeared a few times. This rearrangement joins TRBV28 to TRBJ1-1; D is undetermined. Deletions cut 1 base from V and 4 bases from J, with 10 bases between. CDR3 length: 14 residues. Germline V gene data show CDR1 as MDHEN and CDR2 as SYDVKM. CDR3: CASSLLDFGTEAFF. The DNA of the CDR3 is TGTGCCAGCAGTTTATTGGACTTCGGCACTGAAGCTTTCTTT.

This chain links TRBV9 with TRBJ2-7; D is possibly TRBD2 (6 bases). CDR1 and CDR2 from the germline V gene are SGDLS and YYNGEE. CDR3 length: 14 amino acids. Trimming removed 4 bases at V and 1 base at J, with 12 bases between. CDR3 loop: CASSPSGLSYEQYF. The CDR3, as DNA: TGTGCCAGCAGCCCCAGCGGGCTTTCCTACGAGCAGTACTTC.

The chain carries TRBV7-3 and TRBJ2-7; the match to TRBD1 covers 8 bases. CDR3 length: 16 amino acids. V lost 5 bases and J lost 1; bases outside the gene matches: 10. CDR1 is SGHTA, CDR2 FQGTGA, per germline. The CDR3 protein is CASSVRDRGESYEQYF. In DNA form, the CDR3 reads TGTGCCAGCAGCGTACGAGACAGGGGCGAATCCTACGAGCAGTACTTC.

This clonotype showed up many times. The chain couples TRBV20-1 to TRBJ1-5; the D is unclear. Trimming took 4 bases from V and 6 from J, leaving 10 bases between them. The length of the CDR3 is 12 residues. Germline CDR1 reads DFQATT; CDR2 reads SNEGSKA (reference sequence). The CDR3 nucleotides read TGCAGTGCTATAACCGGGAGTCAGCCCCAGCATTTT. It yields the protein CSAITGSQPQHF.

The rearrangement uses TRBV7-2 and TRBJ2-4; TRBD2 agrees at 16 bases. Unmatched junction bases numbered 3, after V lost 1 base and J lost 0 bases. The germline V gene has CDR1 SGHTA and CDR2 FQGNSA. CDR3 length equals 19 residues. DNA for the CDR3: TGTGCCAGCAGCTTAGTCGGGACTAGCGGGAGGGTAGCCAAAAACATTCAGTACTTC. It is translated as CASSLVGTSGRVAKNIQYF.

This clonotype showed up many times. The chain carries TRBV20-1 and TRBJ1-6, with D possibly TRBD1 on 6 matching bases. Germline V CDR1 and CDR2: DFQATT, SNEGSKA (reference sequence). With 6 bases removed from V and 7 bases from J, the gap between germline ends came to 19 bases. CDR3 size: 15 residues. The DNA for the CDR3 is TGCAGTGCCCACCCCGGGGGCCCTCGGAATTCACCCCTCCACTTT. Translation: CSAHPGGPRNSPLHF.